These T cell receptor beta chains were read from a single sample in a study of T cells in Graves' hyperthyroidism and ophthalmopathy. TCRdb redid the calling of the multiplex PCR reads with MiXCR, one entry per CDR3 protein. The repertoire holds some 570,000 distinct CDR3 sequences, 12% to 15% seen once, with roughly 7% in the top ten. The sample comprised blood. Receptor source: a woman aged 18-29 years with Graves' ophthalmopathy. Each CDR3 is given with its conserved first and last residue. The D gene is left open where the match is weak. Not every row has a clone size; where given, it reads once, few, many or a size class.

J gene: TRBJ2-1; D gene: .; V gene: TRBV12-3/TRBV12-4; clone size: many; CDR3 DNA: TGTGCCAGCAGTTTACAGGTTTTCAATGAGCAGTTCTTC; CDR3 protein: CASSLQVFNEQFF
J gene: TRBJ2-3; D gene: .; V gene: TRBV20-1; clone size: .; CDR3 DNA: TGCAGTGCTAGTCGACTCGGGACGGCTAGCACAGATACGCAGTATTTT; CDR3 protein: CSASRLGTASTDTQYF
J gene: TRBJ2-7; D gene: TRBD1; V gene: TRBV20-1; clone size: many; CDR3 DNA: TGCAGTGCTAAAAGGGGGCTGTCCTACGAGCAGTACTTC; CDR3 protein: CSAKRGLSYEQYF
J gene: TRBJ2-5; D gene: TRBD1; V gene: TRBV2; clone size: many; CDR3 DNA: TGTGCCAGCAGTGGGATGACAGGGTCGGAGACCCAGTACTTC; CDR3 protein: CASSGMTGSETQYF
J gene: TRBJ2-3; D gene: TRBD1; V gene: TRBV20-1; clone size: many; CDR3 DNA: TGCAGTGCCAGTCCGGGACAGGGGGCGTCAGATACGCAGTATTTT; CDR3 protein: CSASPGQGASDTQYF
J gene: TRBJ2-7; D gene: TRBD1; V gene: TRBV29-1; clone size: many; CDR3 DNA: TGCAGCGTTGAACCGGGACAGGAAAACGAGCAGTACTTC; CDR3 protein: CSVEPGQENEQYF
J gene: TRBJ2-1; D gene: TRBD2; V gene: TRBV29-1; clone size: .; CDR3 DNA: TGCAGCGTTGCGGGAGGGCGGGAGAATGAGCAGTTCTTC; CDR3 protein: CSVAGGRENEQFF
J gene: TRBJ2-7; D gene: TRBD2; V gene: TRBV2; clone size: .; CDR3 DNA: TGTGCCAGCGGATCGCGACTAGCGGGAGCATCCTACGAGCAGTACTTC; CDR3 protein: CASGSRLAGASYEQYF
J gene: TRBJ2-2; D gene: .; V gene: TRBV12-5; clone size: few; CDR3 DNA: TGTGCTAGTGGTTCAGGGGCCACCGGGGAGCTGTTTTTT; CDR3 protein: CASGSGATGELFF
J gene: TRBJ2-7; D gene: .; V gene: TRBV15; clone size: many; CDR3 DNA: TGTGCCACCAGCAGAGCCCCGCCAAGGACCTACGAGCAGTACTTC; CDR3 protein: CATSRAPPRTYEQYF
J gene: TRBJ2-7; D gene: TRBD2; V gene: TRBV6-2/TRBV6-3; clone size: many; CDR3 DNA: TGTGCCAGCAGCCAGACCACTAGCGCCCACGAGCAGTACTTC; CDR3 protein: CASSQTTSAHEQYF
J gene: TRBJ2-7; D gene: .; V gene: TRBV7-2; clone size: many; CDR3 DNA: TGTGCCAGCAGCTTTTATTACTACGAGCAGTACTTC; CDR3 protein: CASSFYYYEQYF
J gene: TRBJ2-5; D gene: .; V gene: TRBV6-1; clone size: few; CDR3 DNA: TGTGCCAGTATTCTTTACCCGGGCTCATATGGAGAGACCCAGTACTTC; CDR3 protein: CASILYPGSYGETQYF
J gene: TRBJ1-2; D gene: TRBD1; V gene: TRBV3-1; clone size: many; CDR3 DNA: TGTGCCAGCAGCCGGGACAGCTCACTCGAGGTTACCTTC; CDR3 protein: CASSRDSSLEVTF
J gene: TRBJ2-3; D gene: .; V gene: TRBV7-9; clone size: .; CDR3 DNA: TGTGCCAGCAGTCAAGACTGGAAAGATACGCAGTATTTT; CDR3 protein: CASSQDWKDTQYF
J gene: TRBJ2-6; D gene: .; V gene: TRBV24-1; clone size: many; CDR3 DNA: TGTGCCACGGGGGTAGCGGACCTCTCTGGGGCCAACGTCCTGACTTTC; CDR3 protein: CATGVADLSGANVLTF
J gene: TRBJ2-1; D gene: TRBD2; V gene: TRBV28; clone size: many; CDR3 DNA: TGTGCCAGCATCGCCGGGACTAGCGTCAATGAGCAGTTCTTC; CDR3 protein: CASIAGTSVNEQFF
J gene: TRBJ2-3; D gene: TRBD1; V gene: TRBV20-1; clone size: many; CDR3 DNA: TGCAGTGCTACCGAGACAGGGATAACAGATACGCAGTATTTT; CDR3 protein: CSATETGITDTQYF
J gene: TRBJ1-1; D gene: .; V gene: TRBV2; clone size: many; CDR3 DNA: TGTGCCAGCAGTGAAGGGCCTCCGATGAACACTGAAGCTTTCTTT; CDR3 protein: CASSEGPPMNTEAFF
J gene: TRBJ2-3; D gene: TRBD2; V gene: TRBV4-2; clone size: few; CDR3 DNA: TGTGCCAGCAGATACCGCCCCAGGGAGGGGGATACGCAGTATTTT; CDR3 protein: CASRYRPREGDTQYF
J gene: TRBJ2-5; D gene: .; V gene: TRBV18; clone size: many; CDR3 DNA: TGTGCCAGCTCACCAACTCCCAAAGAGACCCAGTACTTC; CDR3 protein: CASSPTPKETQYF
J gene: TRBJ1-5; D gene: .; V gene: TRBV5-6; clone size: many; CDR3 DNA: TGTGCCAGCAGCCTATCATGGGGCGGGGCTGGGCAGCCCCAGCATTTT; CDR3 protein: CASSLSWGGAGQPQHF
J gene: TRBJ2-7; D gene: .; V gene: TRBV6-5; clone size: few; CDR3 DNA: TGTGCCAGCAGTTACAGCGGTAAGCTCTACGAGCAGTACTTC; CDR3 protein: CASSYSGKLYEQYF
J gene: TRBJ2-7; D gene: TRBD2; V gene: TRBV4-2; clone size: .; CDR3 DNA: TGTGCCAGCAGCCAAGCACTAGCGGGAGGAGGCGGCTCCTACGAGCAGTACTTC; CDR3 protein: CASSQALAGGGGSYEQYF
J gene: TRBJ1-1; D gene: TRBD1; V gene: TRBV20-1; clone size: few; CDR3 DNA: TGCAGTGCTAGAACCGGGACAGGGTTCATATGGGAGAACACTGAAGCTTTCTTT; CDR3 protein: CSARTGTGFIWENTEAFF
J gene: TRBJ1-1; D gene: TRBD1; V gene: TRBV30; clone size: once; CDR3 DNA: TGTGCCTGGAGGAAAGACAGGGTGAACACTGAAGCTTCCTTT; CDR3 protein: CAWRKDRVNTEASF
J gene: TRBJ1-1; D gene: .; V gene: TRBV12-3/TRBV12-4; clone size: many; CDR3 DNA: TGTGCCAGCAGTTTCGGGGGGCTGACTGAAGCTTTCTTT; CDR3 protein: CASSFGGLTEAFF
J gene: TRBJ2-7; D gene: .; V gene: TRBV4-1; clone size: few; CDR3 DNA: TGCGCCAGCAGCAAAGAGAGGATTACGAGGGACGAGCAGTACTTC; CDR3 protein: CASSKERITRDEQYF
J gene: TRBJ2-2; D gene: TRBD1; V gene: TRBV7-2; clone size: many; CDR3 DNA: TGTGCCAGCAGCTTAAGGGGGCATGGCACCGGGGAGCTGTTTTTT; CDR3 protein: CASSLRGHGTGELFF
J gene: TRBJ2-1; D gene: .; V gene: TRBV6-2/TRBV6-3; clone size: many; CDR3 DNA: TGTGCCACCAAGGACGGTAGCTCCTACAATGAGCAGTTCTTC; CDR3 protein: CATKDGSSYNEQFF
J gene: TRBJ2-3; D gene: .; V gene: TRBV6-1; clone size: many; CDR3 DNA: TGTGCCAGCAGGGACCGGGGCTTCAACACAGATACGCAGTATTTT; CDR3 protein: CASRDRGFNTDTQYF
J gene: TRBJ2-1; D gene: TRBD2; V gene: TRBV18; clone size: many; CDR3 DNA: TGTGCCAGCTCACCACCCCTAGCGGGAGGTTTCTACAATGAGCAGTTCTTC; CDR3 protein: CASSPPLAGGFYNEQFF
J gene: TRBJ2-1; D gene: .; V gene: TRBV9; clone size: few; CDR3 DNA: TGTGCCAGCAGCGTTGGGACCACCTCCTACAATGAGCAGTTCTTC; CDR3 protein: CASSVGTTSYNEQFF
J gene: TRBJ1-3; D gene: .; V gene: TRBV9; clone size: many; CDR3 DNA: TGTGCCAGCAGCGTAGTGGCAGGGCACTCTGGAAACACCATATATTTT; CDR3 protein: CASSVVAGHSGNTIYF
J gene: TRBJ2-1; D gene: .; V gene: TRBV7-3; clone size: many; CDR3 DNA: TGTGCCAGCAGCTCAATACCCGGAGGGGGGGGCTCCTACAATGAGCAGTTCTTC; CDR3 protein: CASSSIPGGGGSYNEQFF
J gene: TRBJ2-3; D gene: TRBD2; V gene: TRBV7-6; clone size: many; CDR3 DNA: TGTGCCAGCAGCTTAGTCCCTAGCGGTAGCACAGATACGCAGTATTTT; CDR3 protein: CASSLVPSGSTDTQYF
J gene: TRBJ2-2; D gene: .; V gene: TRBV3-1; clone size: many; CDR3 DNA: TGTGCCAGCAGCCGATGGACGCCCACGGGCGGGGAGCTGTTTTTT; CDR3 protein: CASSRWTPTGGELFF
J gene: TRBJ1-6; D gene: .; V gene: TRBV30; clone size: many; CDR3 DNA: TGTGCCTGGAAGGGTCAGGATTATTCACCCCTCCACTTT; CDR3 protein: CAWKGQDYSPLHF
J gene: TRBJ2-5; D gene: TRBD2; V gene: TRBV2; clone size: .; CDR3 DNA: TGTGCCAGCAGTCGGACTAGCGGGAGCCCAGAGACCCAGTACTTC; CDR3 protein: CASSRTSGSPETQYF
J gene: TRBJ1-1; D gene: .; V gene: TRBV29-1; clone size: many; CDR3 DNA: TGCAGCTGTAGGGGAGGAGATACCACAAACACTGAAGCTTTCTTT; CDR3 protein: CSCRGGDTTNTEAFF
J gene: TRBJ2-5; D gene: .; V gene: TRBV5-1; clone size: many; CDR3 DNA: TGCGCCAGCCGGCCGGGGGGCCGAGAGACCCAGTACTTC; CDR3 protein: CASRPGGRETQYF
J gene: TRBJ2-1; D gene: .; V gene: TRBV9; clone size: few; CDR3 DNA: TGTGCCAGCAGCGTAGATGGGGGAAACTACAATGAGCAGTTCTTC; CDR3 protein: CASSVDGGNYNEQFF
J gene: TRBJ2-7; D gene: .; V gene: TRBV30; clone size: many; CDR3 DNA: TGTGCCTGGAGTGTACGCGTCGGGAGAAGCTCCTACGAGCAGTACTTC; CDR3 protein: CAWSVRVGRSSYEQYF
J gene: TRBJ2-7; D gene: .; V gene: TRBV11-3; clone size: many; CDR3 DNA: TGTGCCAGCAGTTCCCAGGGTCCCTACGAGCAGTACTTC; CDR3 protein: CASSSQGPYEQYF
J gene: TRBJ1-1; D gene: .; V gene: TRBV27; clone size: few; CDR3 DNA: TGTGCCAGCAGTTTTGGGGGAAGTAGGACTGAAGCTTTCTTT; CDR3 protein: CASSFGGSRTEAFF
J gene: TRBJ2-7; D gene: TRBD2; V gene: TRBV20-1; clone size: .; CDR3 DNA: TGCAGTGCTAGTAGTCGCCCGGGACTAGCGGGAGGCCTTATCTACGAGCAGTACTTC; CDR3 protein: CSASSRPGLAGGLIYEQYF
J gene: TRBJ2-7; D gene: TRBD2; V gene: TRBV28; clone size: many; CDR3 DNA: TGTGCCAGCCTGGGCGGGAGGGGTTACGAGCAGTACTTC; CDR3 protein: CASLGGRGYEQYF
J gene: TRBJ2-1; D gene: .; V gene: TRBV5-6; clone size: .; CDR3 DNA: TGTGCCAGCAGCTTGACAGGGCTCCCTAGGAATGAGCAGTTCTTC; CDR3 protein: CASSLTGLPRNEQFF
J gene: TRBJ2-1; D gene: .; V gene: TRBV6-1; clone size: .; CDR3 DNA: TGTGCCAGCAAGAAGGACGGGACGGTCTACAATGAGCAGTTCTTC; CDR3 protein: CASKKDGTVYNEQFF
J gene: TRBJ2-1; D gene: .; V gene: TRBV6-2/TRBV6-3; clone size: .; CDR3 DNA: TGTGCCAGCCGATCACAGGGTCTGAATGAGCAGTTCTTC; CDR3 protein: CASRSQGLNEQFF
J gene: TRBJ2-1; D gene: TRBD2; V gene: TRBV24-1; clone size: many; CDR3 DNA: TGTGCCACCAGTGATCTTTGGACTAGCGGATCTTACAATGAGCAGTTCTTC; CDR3 protein: CATSDLWTSGSYNEQFF
J gene: TRBJ1-5; D gene: TRBD1; V gene: TRBV7-2; clone size: few; CDR3 DNA: TGTGCCAGCAGCACCGGACAGGGGGGGTCAGGCAATCAGCCCCAGCATTTT; CDR3 protein: CASSTGQGGSGNQPQHF
J gene: TRBJ2-3; D gene: TRBD1; V gene: TRBV27; clone size: many; CDR3 DNA: TGTGCCAGCAGTCAGGGACAGGGACCCACAGATACGCAGTATTTT; CDR3 protein: CASSQGQGPTDTQYF